One T cell receptor beta chain is described in this entry. MiXCR was run by TCRdb on the 5' RACE reads, yielding one entry per CDR3 protein. The table includes 500,000 to 600,000 distinct CDR3 sequences, about 20% detected once. The germline V and J ends were trimmed by 4 bases and 9 bases, with 10 bases remaining between them. CDR1 is DFQATT, CDR2 SNEGSKA, per germline (reference sequence). The CDR3 is 12 residues long. The sample is drawn from a study of identical twins. These data were also reused for a study on T cells expressing NK-cell markers.

The rearrangement joins TRBV20-1 to TRBJ1-6, with D unclear. Sequencing was done on a sample of CD4+ T cells sorted from blood. The clonotype originates from a woman aged 18-29 years in good health. CDR3 nucleotides: TGCAGTGCTATGCGGGCTGGTTCACCCCTCCACTTT. It encodes CSAMRAGSPLHF.